This T cell receptor (beta chain) was found in a study of T cell responses to AZD1222 COVID-19 vaccine. Study overall: Second-dose intervals near 4 or 12 weeks were combined. Study-wide points: Spike-spanning, vaccine-associated CD4 TCRs were dominant at 160-218 and 743-854. The sample set comprised mostly white British donors with more females, and clonal diversity was possibly underestimated. The study reported that nearly half of spike-specific TCRs target unmutated variant regions.

Produced via immunoSEQ multiplex PCR; TCRdb's table is partial and in-frame only. The top ten clones hold about a sixth of a sample with 85,000 to 120,000 clones, roughly 83% of them seen once. A single count supports this clone. The antigen is unknown. This CDR3 region has 13 residues. Trimming shortened V by 0 bases and J by 4 bases, and 6 bases separated the two germline ends. Germline CDR1 and CDR2: MNHEY and SVGEGT. Sequencing was performed on peripheral blood, taken on day 0 of AZD1222 vaccination. The V gene is TRBV6-2 or TRBV6-3, the J gene TRBJ1-2; D ambiguous. This TCR was recovered from an adult in good health. In nucleotides, the CDR3 is TGTGCCAGCAGTTACTCTGAAGGCTATGGCTACACCTTC. This translates into CASSYSEGYGYTF.